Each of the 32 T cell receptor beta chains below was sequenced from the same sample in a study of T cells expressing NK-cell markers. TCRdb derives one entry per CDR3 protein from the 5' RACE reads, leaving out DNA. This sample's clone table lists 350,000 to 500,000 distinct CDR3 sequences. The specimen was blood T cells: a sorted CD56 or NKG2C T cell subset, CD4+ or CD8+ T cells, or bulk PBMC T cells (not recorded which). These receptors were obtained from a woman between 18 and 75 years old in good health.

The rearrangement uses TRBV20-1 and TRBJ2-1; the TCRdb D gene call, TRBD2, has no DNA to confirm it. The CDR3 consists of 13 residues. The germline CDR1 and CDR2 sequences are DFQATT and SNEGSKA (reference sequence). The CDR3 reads CSVSAGAGSEQFF.

CDR3 sequence reads: CASTPPGRTSGYNEQFF. The V and J genes are TRBV5-4 and TRBJ2-1; without DNA, the TCRdb call of TRBD2 cannot be checked. Germline loops: CDR1 SGHNT, CDR2 YYREEE (reference sequence). CDR3 length: 17 residues.

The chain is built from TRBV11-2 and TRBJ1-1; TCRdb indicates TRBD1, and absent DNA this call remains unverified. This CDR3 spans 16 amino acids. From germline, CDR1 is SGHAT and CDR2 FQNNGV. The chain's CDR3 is CASSTRPRGTNTEAFF.

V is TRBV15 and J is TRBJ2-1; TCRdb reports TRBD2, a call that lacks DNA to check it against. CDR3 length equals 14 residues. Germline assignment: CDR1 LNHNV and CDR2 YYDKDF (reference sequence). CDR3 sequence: CATTPDFSNNEQFF.

The CDR3 is CASSLDTGGELFF. The chain uses TRBV11-2 and TRBJ2-2; TCRdb's D gene call, TRBD1, goes unchecked for lack of DNA. The CDR3 sequence is 13 residues long. From germline, CDR1 is SGHAT and CDR2 FQNNGV.

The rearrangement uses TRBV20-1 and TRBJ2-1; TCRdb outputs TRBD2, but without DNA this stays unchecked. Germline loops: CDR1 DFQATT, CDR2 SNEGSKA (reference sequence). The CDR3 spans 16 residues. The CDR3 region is CSARDRVRAVLDEQFF.

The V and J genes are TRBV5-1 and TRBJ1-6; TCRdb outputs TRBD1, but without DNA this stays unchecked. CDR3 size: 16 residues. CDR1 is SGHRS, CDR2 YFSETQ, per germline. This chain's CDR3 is CASSWAGTGYNSPLHF. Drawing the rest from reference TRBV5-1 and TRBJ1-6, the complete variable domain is KAGVTQTPRYLIKTRGQQVTLSCSPISGHRSVSWYQQTPGQGLQFLFEYFSETQRNKGNFPGRFSGRQFSNSRSEMNVSTLELGDSALYLCASSWAGTGYNSPLHFGNGTRLTVT.

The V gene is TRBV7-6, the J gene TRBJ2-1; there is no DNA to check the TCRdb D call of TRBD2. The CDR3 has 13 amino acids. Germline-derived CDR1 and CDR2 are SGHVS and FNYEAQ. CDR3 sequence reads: CASEGPAVGEQFF.

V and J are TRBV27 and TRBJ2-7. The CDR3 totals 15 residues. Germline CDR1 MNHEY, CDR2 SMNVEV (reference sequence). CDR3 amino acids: CASSLRSLTPYEQYF.

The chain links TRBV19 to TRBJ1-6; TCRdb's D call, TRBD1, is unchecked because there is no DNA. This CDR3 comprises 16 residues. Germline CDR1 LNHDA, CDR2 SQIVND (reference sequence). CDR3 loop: CASSQTPGQINSPLHF.

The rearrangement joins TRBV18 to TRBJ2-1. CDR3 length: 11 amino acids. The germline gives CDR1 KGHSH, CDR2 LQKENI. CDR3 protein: CASSPEREQFF.

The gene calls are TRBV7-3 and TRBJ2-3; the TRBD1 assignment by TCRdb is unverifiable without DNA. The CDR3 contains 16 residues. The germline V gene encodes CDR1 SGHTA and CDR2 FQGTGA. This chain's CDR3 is CASSLIGVGGLDTQYF. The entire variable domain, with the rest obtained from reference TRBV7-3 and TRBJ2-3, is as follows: GAGVSQTPSNKVTEKGKYVELRCDPISGHTALYWYRQSLGQGPEFLIYFQGTGAADDSGLPNDRFFAVRPEGSVSTLKIQRTERGDSAVYLCASSLIGVGGLDTQYFGPGTRLTVL.

CDR3 loop: CATSETGTSRGQYF. The chain combines TRBV24-1 with TRBJ2-7; TCRdb's D call of TRBD2 is untestable without DNA. The CDR3 extends over 14 amino acids. In germline, CDR1 is KGHDR, CDR2 SFDVKD.

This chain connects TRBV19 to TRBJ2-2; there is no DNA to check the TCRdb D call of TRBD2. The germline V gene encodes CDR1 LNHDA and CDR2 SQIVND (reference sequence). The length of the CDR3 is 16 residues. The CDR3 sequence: CASSTGLAANTGELFF.

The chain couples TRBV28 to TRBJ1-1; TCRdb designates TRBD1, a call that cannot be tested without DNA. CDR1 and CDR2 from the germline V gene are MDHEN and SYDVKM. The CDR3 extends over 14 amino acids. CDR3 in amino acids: CASSFHRGRTEAFF.

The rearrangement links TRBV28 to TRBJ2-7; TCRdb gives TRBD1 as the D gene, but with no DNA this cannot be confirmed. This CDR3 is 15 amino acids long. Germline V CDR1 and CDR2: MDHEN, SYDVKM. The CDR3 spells CASSLGGQATYEQYF.

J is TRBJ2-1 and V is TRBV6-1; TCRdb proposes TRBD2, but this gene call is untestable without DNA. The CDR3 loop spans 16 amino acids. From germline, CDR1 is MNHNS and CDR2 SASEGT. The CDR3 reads CASRPGLGGSYNEQFF.

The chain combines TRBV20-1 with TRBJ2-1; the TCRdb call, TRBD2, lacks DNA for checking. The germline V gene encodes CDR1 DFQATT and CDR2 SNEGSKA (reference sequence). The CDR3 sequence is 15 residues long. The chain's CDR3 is CSARIATSGYNEQFF.

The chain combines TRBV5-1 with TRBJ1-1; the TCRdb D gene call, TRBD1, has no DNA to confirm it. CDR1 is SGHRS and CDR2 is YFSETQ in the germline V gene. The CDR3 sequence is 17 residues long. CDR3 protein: CASSHRPGQGSNTEAFF.

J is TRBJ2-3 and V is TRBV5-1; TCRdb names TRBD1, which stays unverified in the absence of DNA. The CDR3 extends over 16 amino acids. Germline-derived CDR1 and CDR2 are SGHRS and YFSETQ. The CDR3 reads CASSLAGTGFGDTQYF.

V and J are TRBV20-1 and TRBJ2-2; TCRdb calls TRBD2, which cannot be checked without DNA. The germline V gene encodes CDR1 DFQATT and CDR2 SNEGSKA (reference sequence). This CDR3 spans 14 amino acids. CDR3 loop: CSANRLANTGELFF.

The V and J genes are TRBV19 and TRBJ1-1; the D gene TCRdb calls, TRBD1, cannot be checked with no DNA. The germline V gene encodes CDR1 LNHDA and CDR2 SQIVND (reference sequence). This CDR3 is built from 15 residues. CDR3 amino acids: CASSIVLRGWTEAFF. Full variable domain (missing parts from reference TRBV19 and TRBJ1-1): DGGITQSPKYLFRKEGQNVTLSCEQNLNHDAMYWYRQDPGQGLRLIYYSQIVNDFQKGDIAEGYSVSREKKESFPLTVTSAQKNPTAFYLCASSIVLRGWTEAFFGQGTRLTVV.

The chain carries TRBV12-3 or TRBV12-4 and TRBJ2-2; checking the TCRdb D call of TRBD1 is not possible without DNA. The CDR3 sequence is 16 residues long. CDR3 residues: CASSLAFRGLGGELFF.

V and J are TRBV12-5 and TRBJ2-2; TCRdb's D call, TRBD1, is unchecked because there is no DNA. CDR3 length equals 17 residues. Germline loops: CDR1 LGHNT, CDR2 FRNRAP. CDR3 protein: CASGLPPSHRATGELFF.

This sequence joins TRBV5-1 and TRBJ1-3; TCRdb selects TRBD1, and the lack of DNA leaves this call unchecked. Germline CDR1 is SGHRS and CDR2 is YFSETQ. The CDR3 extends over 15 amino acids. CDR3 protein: CASSVTGDQGNTIYF.

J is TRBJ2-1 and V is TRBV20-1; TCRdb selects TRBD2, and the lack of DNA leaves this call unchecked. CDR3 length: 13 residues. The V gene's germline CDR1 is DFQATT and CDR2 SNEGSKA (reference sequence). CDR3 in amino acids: CSARDWAANEQFF.

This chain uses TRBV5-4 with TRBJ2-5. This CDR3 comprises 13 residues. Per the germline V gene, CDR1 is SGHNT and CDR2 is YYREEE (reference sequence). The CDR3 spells CASSLRSQETQYF. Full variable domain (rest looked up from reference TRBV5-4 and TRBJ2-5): ETGVTQSPTHLIKTRGQQVTLRCSSQSGHNTVSWYQQALGQGPQFIFQYYREEENGRGNFPPRFSGLQFPNYSSELNVNALELDDSALYLCASSLRSQETQYFGPGTRLLVL.

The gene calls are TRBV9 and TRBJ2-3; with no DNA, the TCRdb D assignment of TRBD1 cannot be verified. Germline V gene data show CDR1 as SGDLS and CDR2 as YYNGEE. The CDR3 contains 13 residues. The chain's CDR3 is CASSPGHFNTQYF.

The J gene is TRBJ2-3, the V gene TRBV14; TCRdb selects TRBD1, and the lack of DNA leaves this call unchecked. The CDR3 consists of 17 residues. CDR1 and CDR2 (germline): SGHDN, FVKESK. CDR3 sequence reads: CASSYSLTALSTDTQYF.

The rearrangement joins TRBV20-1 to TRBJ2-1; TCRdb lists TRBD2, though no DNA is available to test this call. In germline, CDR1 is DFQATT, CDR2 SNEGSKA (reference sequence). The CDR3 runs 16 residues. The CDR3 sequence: CSARSLAASSYNEQFF.

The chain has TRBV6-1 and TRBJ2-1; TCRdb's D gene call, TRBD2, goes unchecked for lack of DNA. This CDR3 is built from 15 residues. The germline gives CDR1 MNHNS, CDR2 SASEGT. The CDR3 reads CASNPGLAGDNEQFF.

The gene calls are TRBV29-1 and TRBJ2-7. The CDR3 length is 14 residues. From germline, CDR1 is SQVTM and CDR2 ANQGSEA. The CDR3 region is CSVSDKRDSYEQYF.